This TCR gamma chain was observed in a study of gamma delta lymphoproliferative disorders and STAT genes. Study-level findings and limits: Delta repertoires did not separate groups, but patient gamma repertoires clustered apart. Most major patient clonotypes were shared with at least one healthy donor.

TCRdb called clones from the multiplex PCR reads again using CATT. The sample consists of 1,000 to 1,500 gamma-chain clones, 12% of them appearing once. The receptor sequences were amplified from genomic DNA of peripheral blood mononuclear cells. The control group comprised age- and sex-matched healthy adult blood donors. CDR1 and CDR2 from the germline V gene are GITISATS and ISYDGTV (reference sequence). The V segment lost 0 bases and the J segment 6 bases; nucleotides outside the gene matches: 5. The CDR3 is 17 residues long. This clone is judged medium-sized. Its matching antigen is unknown. This chain joins TRGV9 and TRGJP. The J gene, left out of TCRdb, was set here by checking the DNA against germline. This receptor was taken from a human donor in good health. Sequencing input: blood. The CDR3 spells CALWEVQGELGKKIKVF. CDR3 bases: TGTGCCTTGTGGGAGGTGCAGGGAGAGTTGGGCAAAAAAATCAAGGTATTT.